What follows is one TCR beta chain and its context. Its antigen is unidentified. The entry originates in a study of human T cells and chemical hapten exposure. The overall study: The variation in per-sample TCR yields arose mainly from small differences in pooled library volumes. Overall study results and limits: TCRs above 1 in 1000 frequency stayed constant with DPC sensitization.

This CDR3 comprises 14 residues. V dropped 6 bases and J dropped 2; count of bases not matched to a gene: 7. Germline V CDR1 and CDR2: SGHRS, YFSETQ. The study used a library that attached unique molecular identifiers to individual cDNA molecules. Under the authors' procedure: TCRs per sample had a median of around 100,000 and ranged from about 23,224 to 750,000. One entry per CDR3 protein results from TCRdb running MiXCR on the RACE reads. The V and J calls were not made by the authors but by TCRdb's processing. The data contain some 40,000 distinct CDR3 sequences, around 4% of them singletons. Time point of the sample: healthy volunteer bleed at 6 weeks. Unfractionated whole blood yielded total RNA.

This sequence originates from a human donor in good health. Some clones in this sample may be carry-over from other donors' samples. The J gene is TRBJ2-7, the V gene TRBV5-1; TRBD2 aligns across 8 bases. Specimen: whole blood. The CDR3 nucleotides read TGCGCCAGCACCTCCTCCGGGGGGGCCTACGAGCAGTACTTC. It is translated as CASTSSGGAYEQYF.